This T cell receptor beta chain was obtained from a study of siplizumab effects on memory and regulatory T cells. As to this clone: Antigen specificity is unknown.

Germline-derived CDR1 and CDR2 are SGHRS and YFSETQ. V was clipped by 4 bases and J by 1 base, with 14 bases between them. The CDR3 length is 16 residues. The assay was immunoSEQ multiplex PCR, and TCRdb's table has in-frame clones only and misses some. The data show 85,000 to 130,000 clones, about 95% seen once. Findings of the study overall: Poor capture below about 10^-5 frequency left most alloreactive clones unmapped to unstimulated subsets.

This receptor was identified in a human donor in good health. This rearrangement joins TRBV5-1 to TRBJ2-2, with D perhaps matching TRBD1 (6 bases). Sequences were obtained from Tregs sorted from blood. The CDR3 spells CASSRLRQENTGELFF. Written as DNA, the CDR3 is TGCGCCAGCAGCCGGCTTCGACAGGAGAACACCGGGGAGCTGTTTTTT.